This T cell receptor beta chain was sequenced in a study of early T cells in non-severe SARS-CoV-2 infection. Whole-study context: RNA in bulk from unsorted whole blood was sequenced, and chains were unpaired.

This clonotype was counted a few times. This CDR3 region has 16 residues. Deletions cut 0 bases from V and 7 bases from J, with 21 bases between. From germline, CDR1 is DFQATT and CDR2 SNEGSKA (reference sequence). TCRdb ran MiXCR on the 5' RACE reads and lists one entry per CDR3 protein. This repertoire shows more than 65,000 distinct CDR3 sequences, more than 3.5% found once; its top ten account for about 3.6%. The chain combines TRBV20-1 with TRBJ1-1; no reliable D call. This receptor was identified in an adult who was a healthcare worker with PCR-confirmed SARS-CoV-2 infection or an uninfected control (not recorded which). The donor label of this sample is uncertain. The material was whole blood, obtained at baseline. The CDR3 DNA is TGCAGTGCTAGAGATCCGGCGGGAAGGGAATTGGGTGAAGCTTTCTTT. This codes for CSARDPAGRELGEAFF.